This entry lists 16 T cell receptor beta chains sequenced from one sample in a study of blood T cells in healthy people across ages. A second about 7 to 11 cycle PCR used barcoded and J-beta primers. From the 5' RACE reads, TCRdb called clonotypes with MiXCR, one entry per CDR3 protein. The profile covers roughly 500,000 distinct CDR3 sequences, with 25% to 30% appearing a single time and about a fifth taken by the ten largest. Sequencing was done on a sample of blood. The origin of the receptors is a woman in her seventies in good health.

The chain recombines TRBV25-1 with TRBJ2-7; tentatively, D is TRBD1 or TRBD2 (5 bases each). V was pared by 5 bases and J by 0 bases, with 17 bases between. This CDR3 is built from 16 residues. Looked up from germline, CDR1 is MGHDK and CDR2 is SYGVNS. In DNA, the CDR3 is TGTGCCAGCAGTTTTTCCGGGGCTCCCTACTCCTACGAGCAGTACTTC. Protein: CASSFSGAPYSYEQYF.

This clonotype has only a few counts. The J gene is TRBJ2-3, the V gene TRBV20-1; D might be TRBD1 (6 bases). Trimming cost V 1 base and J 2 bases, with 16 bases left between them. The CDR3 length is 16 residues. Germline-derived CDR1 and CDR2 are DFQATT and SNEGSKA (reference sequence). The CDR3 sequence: CSARGLSRGDTDTQYF. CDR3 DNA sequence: TGCAGTGCTAGAGGTCTGAGCAGGGGAGACACAGATACGCAGTATTTT.

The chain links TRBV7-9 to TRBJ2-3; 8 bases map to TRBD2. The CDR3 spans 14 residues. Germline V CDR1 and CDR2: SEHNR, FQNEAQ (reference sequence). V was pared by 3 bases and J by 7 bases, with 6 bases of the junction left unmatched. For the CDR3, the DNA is TGTGCCAGCAGCTTCGGGACTAGGTCGAATACGCAGTATTTT. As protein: CASSFGTRSNTQYF.

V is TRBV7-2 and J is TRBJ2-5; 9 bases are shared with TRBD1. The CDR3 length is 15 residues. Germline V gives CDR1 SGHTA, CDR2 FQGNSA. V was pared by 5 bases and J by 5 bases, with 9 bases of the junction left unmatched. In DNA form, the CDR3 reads TGTGCCAGCAGCCCTTCCGGACAGGGGCTGGAGACCCAGTACTTC. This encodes CASSPSGQGLETQYF.

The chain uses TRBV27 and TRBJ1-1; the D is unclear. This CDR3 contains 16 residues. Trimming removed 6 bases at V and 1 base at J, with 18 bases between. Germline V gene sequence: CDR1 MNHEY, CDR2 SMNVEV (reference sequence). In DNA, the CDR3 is TGTGCCAGCAGCCAAGATCCGCCGGCAGGGAACACTGAAGCTTTCTTT. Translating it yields CASSQDPPAGNTEAFF.

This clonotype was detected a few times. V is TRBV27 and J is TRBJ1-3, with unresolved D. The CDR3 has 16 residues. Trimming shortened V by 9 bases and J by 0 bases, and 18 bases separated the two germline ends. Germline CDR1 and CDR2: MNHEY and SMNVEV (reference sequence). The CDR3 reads CASRRRAESSGNTIYF. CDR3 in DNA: TGTGCCAGTCGACGCCGCGCCGAGAGCTCTGGAAACACCATATATTTT.

CDR3 amino acids: CSVTGRDRAGDTQYF. CDR3 DNA: TGCAGCGTAACTGGTCGGGACAGGGCCGGAGATACGCAGTATTTT. The chain couples TRBV29-1 to TRBJ2-3, with 9 bases aligning to TRBD1. V shed 6 bases, J shed 5 bases, and the junction held 12 bases outside the gene matches. Germline loops: CDR1 SQVTM, CDR2 ANQGSEA. The CDR3 contains 15 residues.

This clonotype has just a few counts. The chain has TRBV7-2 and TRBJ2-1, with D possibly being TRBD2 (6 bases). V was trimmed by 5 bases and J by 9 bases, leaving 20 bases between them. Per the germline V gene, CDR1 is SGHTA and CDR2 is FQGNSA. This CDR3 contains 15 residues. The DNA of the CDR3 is TGTGCCAGCAGCCCGGGACTCGGTAAAGTCAGTGAGCAGTTCTTC. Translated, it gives CASSPGLGKVSEQFF. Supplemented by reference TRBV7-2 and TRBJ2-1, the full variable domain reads GAGVSQSPSNKVTEKGKDVELRCDPISGHTALYWYRQSLGQGLEFLIYFQGNSAPDKSGLPSDRFSAERTGGSVSTLTIQRTQQEDSAVYLCASSPGLGKVSEQFFGPGTRLTVL.

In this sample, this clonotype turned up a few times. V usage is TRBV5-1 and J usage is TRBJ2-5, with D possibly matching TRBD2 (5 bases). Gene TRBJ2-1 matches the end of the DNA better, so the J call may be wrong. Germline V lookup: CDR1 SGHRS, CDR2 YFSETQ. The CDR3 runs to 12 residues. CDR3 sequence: CASSGLRGKQFF. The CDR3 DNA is TGCGCCAGCAGCGGGTTACGAGGGAAGCAGTTCTTC.

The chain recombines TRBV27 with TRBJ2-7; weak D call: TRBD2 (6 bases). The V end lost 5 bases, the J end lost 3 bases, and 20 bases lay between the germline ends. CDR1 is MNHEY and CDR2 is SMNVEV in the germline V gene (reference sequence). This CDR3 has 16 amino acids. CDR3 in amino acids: CASSPLGGPRDYEQYF. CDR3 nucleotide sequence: TGTGCCAGCAGTCCTCTCGGTGGGCCGCGGGACTACGAGCAGTACTTC.

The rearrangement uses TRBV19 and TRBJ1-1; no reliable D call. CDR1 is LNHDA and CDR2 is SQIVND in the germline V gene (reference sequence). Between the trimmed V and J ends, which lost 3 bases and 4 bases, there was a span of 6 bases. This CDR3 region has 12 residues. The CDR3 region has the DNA TGTGCCAGTAGTATGAGAGGCACTGAAGCTTTCTTT. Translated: CASSMRGTEAFF.

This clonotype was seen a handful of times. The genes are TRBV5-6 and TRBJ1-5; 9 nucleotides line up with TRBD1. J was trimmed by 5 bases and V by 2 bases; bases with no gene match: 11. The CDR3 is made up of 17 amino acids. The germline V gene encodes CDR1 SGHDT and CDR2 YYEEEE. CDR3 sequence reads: CASSFTTGQGKHQPQHF. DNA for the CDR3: TGTGCCAGCAGCTTTACAACAGGACAGGGGAAGCATCAGCCCCAGCATTTT.

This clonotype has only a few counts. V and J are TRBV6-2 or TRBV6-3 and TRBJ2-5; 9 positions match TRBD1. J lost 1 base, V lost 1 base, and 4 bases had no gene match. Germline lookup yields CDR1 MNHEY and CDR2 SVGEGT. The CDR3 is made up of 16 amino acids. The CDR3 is CASSYWDRDPQETQYF. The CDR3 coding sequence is TGTGCCAGCAGTTACTGGGACAGGGACCCCCAAGAGACCCAGTACTTC.

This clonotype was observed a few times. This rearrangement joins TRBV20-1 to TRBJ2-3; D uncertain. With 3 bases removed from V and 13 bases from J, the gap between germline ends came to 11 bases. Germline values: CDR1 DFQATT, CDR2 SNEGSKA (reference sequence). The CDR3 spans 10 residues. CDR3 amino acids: CSASGNIEYF. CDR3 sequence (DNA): TGCAGTGCTAGTGGCAACATAGAGTATTTT.

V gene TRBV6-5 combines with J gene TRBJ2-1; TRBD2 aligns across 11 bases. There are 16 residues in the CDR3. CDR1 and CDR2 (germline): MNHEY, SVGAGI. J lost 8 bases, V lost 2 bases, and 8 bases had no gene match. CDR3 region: CASSYKPLAGVDEQFF. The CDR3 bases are TGTGCCAGCAGTTACAAACCACTAGCGGGGGTTGATGAGCAGTTCTTC.

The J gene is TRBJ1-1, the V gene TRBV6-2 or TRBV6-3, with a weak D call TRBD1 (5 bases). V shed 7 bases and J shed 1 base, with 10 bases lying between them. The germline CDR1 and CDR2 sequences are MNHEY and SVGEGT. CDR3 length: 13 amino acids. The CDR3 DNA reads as TGTGCCAGCACTCCTCAGGGGAACACTGAAGCTTTCTTT. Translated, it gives CASTPQGNTEAFF.